These 8 T cell receptor beta chains came from one sample sequenced in a study of chronic HIV infection and antiretroviral therapy. TCRdb independently ran MiXCR on the 5' RACE reads; one entry per CDR3 protein. Of just over 30,000 distinct CDR3 sequences listed, roughly 9.1% were seen once; the top ten hold roughly 2.7%. Material: peripheral blood. The receptors come from an adult who had HIV and had not received antiretroviral therapy, or was an uninfected healthy control (not recorded which).

In its sample, this clonotype was seen many times. In DNA form, the CDR3 reads TGCAGCGTGTGTCCTCAGGAAGGCTACACTGAAGCTTTCTTT. This sequence encodes CSVCPQEGYTEAFF. The chain couples TRBV29-1 to TRBJ1-1, with D unclear. Trimming took off 6 bases at V and 3 bases at J, with 17 bases between the two ends. In germline, CDR1 is SQVTM, CDR2 ANQGSEA. There are 14 residues in the CDR3.

The chain couples TRBV5-1 to TRBJ2-7, with D tentatively TRBD1 (6 bases). This CDR3 has 14 amino acids. V was shortened by 3 bases and J by 4 bases, with 14 bases between the two germline ends. Per the germline V gene, CDR1 is SGHRS and CDR2 is YFSETQ. CDR3 bases: TGCGCCAGCAGCTCCTCCGGGACAACTTACGAGCAGTACTTC. This codes for CASSSSGTTYEQYF.

A remark on this clonotype: A much larger clone lies one base from this, so it may be a read error. This sequence joins TRBV6-2 or TRBV6-3 and TRBJ2-7; no reliable D call. Germline loops: CDR1 MNHEY, CDR2 SVGEGT. The CDR3 is 15 amino acids. This CDR3 reads CASSHSVAGFDEQYF. CDR3 nucleotides: TGTGCCAGCAGTCACTCGGTGGCAGGATTTGACGAGCAGTACTTC.

This clonotype was counted at least ten times. This chain joins TRBV7-6 and TRBJ2-7, with D perhaps TRBD1 (6 bases). The germline gives CDR1 SGHVS, CDR2 FNYEAQ. This CDR3 has 19 amino acids. V was clipped by 3 bases and J by 3 bases, with 27 bases between them. The CDR3 spells CASSFRKGQSSLSFYEQYF. In DNA form, the CDR3 reads TGTGCCAGCAGCTTCCGAAAAGGACAGAGCTCCCTAAGTTTCTACGAGCAGTACTTC.

This clonotype occurred many times. This chain uses TRBV12-3 or TRBV12-4 with TRBJ2-3; TRBD2 agrees at 13 bases. This CDR3 contains 16 residues. The ends lost 3 bases at V and 6 bases at J; junction bases unmatched: 6. CDR3 nucleotide sequence: TGTGCCAGCAGTTTGACTAGCGGGGGGTTAGGTGATACGCAGTATTTT. This gives the protein CASSLTSGGLGDTQYF.

J is TRBJ1-5 and V is TRBV2; D is unresolved. The CDR3 contains 12 residues. CDR1 and CDR2 from the germline V gene are SNHLY and FYNNEI. The V gene lost 4 bases and the J gene lost 4 bases, with 5 bases spanning the gap. This CDR3 reads CASSVGNQPQHF. The DNA for the CDR3 is TGTGCCAGCAGTGTCGGGAATCAGCCCCAGCATTTT. Full variable domain (remainder filled in from reference TRBV2 and TRBJ1-5): EPEVTQTPSHQVTQMGQEVILRCVPISNHLYFYWYRQILGQKVEFLVSFYNNEISEKSEIFDDQFSVERPDGSNFTLKIRSTKLEDSAMYFCASSVGNQPQHFGDGTRLSIL.

This clonotype was observed a handful of times. V is TRBV5-6 and J is TRBJ1-2; 11 nucleotides align to TRBD1. The ends lost 4 bases at V and 4 bases at J; junction bases unmatched: 12. CDR1 and CDR2 (germline): SGHDT, YYEEEE. This CDR3 spans 17 amino acids. Written as DNA, the CDR3 is TGTGCCAGCAGCCCCAGGACAGGGGGCTTTAGGATCTATGGCTACACCTTC. Translating it yields CASSPRTGGFRIYGYTF.

This clonotype came up many times. The genes are TRBV3-1 and TRBJ2-2; 8 nucleotides agree with TRBD1. This CDR3 has 14 amino acids. Germline trimming cut 5 bases from V and 7 bases from J; bases unmatched to any gene: 6. CDR1 and CDR2 from the germline V gene are LGHDT and YNNKEL (reference sequence). The CDR3 spells CASSARQGIGELFF. In nucleotides, the CDR3 is TGTGCCAGCAGCGCCCGACAGGGGATCGGGGAGCTGTTTTTT.